The clone carrying this T cell receptor beta chain came up many times. Its antigen is not known. This sample was included in a study of T cells after yellow fever vaccination. Production of TCR cDNA was by 5'RACE template switching, which also added a universal primer site and UMIs. TCRdb processed the 5' RACE reads anew with MiXCR; each CDR3 protein has one entry. The sample gives over 150,000 distinct CDR3 sequences, 5.5% to 7.5% of which show up once; roughly 2.5% is in the top ten. V was trimmed by 3 bases and J by 2 bases, leaving 5 bases between them. CDR1 and CDR2 from the germline V gene are SQVTM and ANQGSEA. The CDR3 loop spans 12 amino acids. Points from the study as a whole: In post-booster samples, most primary-vaccination clones reappeared (roughly 96% CD4, 70% to 90% CD8).

The specimen comprised CD4+ T cells sorted from PBMCs, sampled 5 days after the first yellow fever vaccination. This chain links TRBV29-1 with TRBJ2-1; D remains unclear. The origin of this receptor is a man aged 18 to 30 who received the YFV17D yellow fever vaccine. CDR3 bases: TGCAGCGTTGAGGGTACCTACAATGAGCAGTTCTTC. Its protein product is CSVEGTYNEQFF.